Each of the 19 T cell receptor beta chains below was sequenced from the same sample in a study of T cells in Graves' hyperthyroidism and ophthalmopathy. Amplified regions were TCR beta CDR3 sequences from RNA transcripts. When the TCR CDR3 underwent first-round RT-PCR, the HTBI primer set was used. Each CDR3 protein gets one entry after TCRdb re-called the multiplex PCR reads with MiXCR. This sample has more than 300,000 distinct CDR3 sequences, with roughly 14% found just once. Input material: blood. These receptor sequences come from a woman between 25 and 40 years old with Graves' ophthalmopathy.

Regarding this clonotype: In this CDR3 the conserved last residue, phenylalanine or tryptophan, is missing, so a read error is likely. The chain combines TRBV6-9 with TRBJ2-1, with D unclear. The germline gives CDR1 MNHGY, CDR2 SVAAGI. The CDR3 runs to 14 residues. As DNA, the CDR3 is TGTGCCGGCAGTTACCCGGACGGAAACAATGAGCAGTTCCTC. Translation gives CAGSYPDGNNEQFL.

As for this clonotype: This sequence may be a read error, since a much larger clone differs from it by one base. CDR3 in amino acids: CANSPRQGKIRYGYTF. CDR3 bases: TGTGCCAACAGTCCCCGACAGGGGAAAATAAGATATGGCTACACCTTC. The V and J genes are TRBV27 and TRBJ1-2; 8 bases fit TRBD1. CDR3 length: 16 residues. The V gene's germline CDR1 is MNHEY and CDR2 SMNVEV (reference sequence).

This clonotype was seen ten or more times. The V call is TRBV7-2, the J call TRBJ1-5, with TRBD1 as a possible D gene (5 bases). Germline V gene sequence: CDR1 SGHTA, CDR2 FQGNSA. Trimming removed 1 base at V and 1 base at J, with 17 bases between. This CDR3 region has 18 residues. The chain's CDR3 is CASSLGIQGAGSNQPQHF. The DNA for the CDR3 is TGTGCCAGCAGCTTAGGGATTCAAGGGGCCGGGAGCAATCAGCCCCAGCATTTT.

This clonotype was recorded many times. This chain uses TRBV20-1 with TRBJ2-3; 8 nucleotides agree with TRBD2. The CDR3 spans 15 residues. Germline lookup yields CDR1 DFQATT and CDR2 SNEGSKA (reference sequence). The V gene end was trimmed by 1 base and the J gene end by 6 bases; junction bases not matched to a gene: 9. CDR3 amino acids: CSARVERGSADTQYF. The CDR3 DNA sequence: TGCAGTGCTAGAGTGGAGCGGGGGTCTGCGGATACGCAGTATTTT.

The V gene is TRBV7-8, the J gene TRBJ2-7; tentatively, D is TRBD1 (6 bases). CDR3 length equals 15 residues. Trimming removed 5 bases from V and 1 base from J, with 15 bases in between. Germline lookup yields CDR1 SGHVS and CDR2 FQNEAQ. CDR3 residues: CASSPRTVQSYEQYF. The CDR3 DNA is TGTGCCAGCAGCCCCAGGACAGTACAATCCTACGAGCAGTACTTC.

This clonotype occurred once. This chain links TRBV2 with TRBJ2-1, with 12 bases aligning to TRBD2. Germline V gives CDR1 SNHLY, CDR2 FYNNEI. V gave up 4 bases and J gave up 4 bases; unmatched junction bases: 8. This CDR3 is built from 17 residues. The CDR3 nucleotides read TGTGCCAGCAGTGGGGCGCTAGCGGGAGGGGGTTACAATGAGCAGTTCTTC. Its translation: CASSGALAGGGYNEQFF.

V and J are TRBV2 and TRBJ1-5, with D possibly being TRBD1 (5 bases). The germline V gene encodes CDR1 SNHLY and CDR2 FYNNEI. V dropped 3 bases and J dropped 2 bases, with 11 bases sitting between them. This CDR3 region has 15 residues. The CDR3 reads CASSDARGGNQPQHF. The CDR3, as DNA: TGTGCCAGCAGTGATGCGCGGGGGGGCAATCAGCCCCAGCATTTT.

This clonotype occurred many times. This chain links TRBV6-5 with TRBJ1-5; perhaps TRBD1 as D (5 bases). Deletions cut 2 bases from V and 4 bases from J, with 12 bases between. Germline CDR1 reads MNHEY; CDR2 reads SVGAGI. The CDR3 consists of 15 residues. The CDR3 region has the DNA TGTGCCAGCAGTTACGCGGGGGACCTAAATCAGCCCCAGCATTTT. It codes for CASSYAGDLNQPQHF.

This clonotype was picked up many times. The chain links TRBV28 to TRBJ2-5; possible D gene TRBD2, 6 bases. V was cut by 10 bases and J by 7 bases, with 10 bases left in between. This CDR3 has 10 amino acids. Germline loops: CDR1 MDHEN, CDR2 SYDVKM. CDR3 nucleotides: TGTGCCACCCGGGGGACGACCCAGTACTTC. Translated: CATRGTTQYF. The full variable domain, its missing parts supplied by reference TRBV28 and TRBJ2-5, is DVKVTQSSRYLVKRTGEKVFLECVQDMDHENMFWYRQDPGLGLRLIYFSYDVKMKEKGDIPEGYSVSREKKERFSLILESASTNQTSMYLCATRGTTQYFGPGTRLLVL.

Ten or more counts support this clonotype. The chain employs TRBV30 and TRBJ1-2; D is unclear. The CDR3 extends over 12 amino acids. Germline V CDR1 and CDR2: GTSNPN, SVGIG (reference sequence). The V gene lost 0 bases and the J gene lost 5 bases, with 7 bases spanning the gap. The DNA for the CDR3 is TGTGCCTGGAGTGTACACCAATATGGCTACACCTTC. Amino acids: CAWSVHQYGYTF.

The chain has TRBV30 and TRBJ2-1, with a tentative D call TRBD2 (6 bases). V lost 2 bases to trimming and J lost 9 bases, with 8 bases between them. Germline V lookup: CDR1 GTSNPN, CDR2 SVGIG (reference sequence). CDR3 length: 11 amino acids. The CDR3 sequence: CAWSQGGEQFF. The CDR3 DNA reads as TGTGCCTGGAGTCAGGGAGGTGAGCAGTTCTTC.

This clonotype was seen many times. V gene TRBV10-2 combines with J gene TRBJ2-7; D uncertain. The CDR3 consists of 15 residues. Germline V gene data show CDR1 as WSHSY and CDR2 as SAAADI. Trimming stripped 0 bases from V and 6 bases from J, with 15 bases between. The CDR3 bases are TGCGCCAGCAGTGAGTCGTCGGGCTTACGTCGCGAGCAGTACTTC. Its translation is CASSESSGLRREQYF.

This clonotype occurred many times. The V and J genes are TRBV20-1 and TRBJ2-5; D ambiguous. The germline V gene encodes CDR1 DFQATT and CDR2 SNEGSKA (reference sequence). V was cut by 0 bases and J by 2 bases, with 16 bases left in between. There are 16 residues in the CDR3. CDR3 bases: TGCAGTGCTAGAGATGAGGCCTGGAGTAGGCAAGAGACCCAGTACTTC. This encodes CSARDEAWSRQETQYF.

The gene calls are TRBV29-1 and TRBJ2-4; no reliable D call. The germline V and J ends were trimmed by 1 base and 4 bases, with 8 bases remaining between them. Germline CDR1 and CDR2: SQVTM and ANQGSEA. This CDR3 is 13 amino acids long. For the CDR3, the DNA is TGCAGCGTTGAAGCCGGGCTTAAAAACATTCAGTACTTC. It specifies CSVEAGLKNIQYF.

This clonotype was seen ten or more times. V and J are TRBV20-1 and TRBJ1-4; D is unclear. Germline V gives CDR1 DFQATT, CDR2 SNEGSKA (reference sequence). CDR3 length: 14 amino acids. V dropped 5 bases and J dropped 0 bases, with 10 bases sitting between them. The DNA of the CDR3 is TGCAGTGCTGGAGTCGGGACAACTAATGAAAAACTGTTTTTT. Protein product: CSAGVGTTNEKLFF.

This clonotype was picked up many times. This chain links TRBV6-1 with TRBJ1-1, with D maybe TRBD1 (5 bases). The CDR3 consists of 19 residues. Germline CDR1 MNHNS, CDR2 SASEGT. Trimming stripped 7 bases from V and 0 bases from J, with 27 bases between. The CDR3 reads CASIRNRLWNQDMNTEAFF. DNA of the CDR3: TGTGCCAGCATTAGGAACCGTTTGTGGAACCAGGACATGAACACTGAAGCTTTCTTT.

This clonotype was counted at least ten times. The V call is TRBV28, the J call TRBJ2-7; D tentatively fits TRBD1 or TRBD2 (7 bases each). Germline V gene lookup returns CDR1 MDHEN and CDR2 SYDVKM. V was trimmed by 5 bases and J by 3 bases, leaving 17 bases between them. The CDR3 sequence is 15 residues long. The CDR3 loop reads CASSRPRGGIYEQYF. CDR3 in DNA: TGTGCCAGCAGTAGGCCCAGGGGGGGTATCTACGAGCAGTACTTC.

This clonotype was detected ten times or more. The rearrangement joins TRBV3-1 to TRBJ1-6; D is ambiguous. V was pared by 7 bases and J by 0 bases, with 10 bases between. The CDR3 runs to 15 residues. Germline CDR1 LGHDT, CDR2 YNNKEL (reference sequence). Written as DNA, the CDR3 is TGTGCCAGCAAGGGAGTGAGCTCCTATAATTCACCCCTCCACTTT. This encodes CASKGVSSYNSPLHF.

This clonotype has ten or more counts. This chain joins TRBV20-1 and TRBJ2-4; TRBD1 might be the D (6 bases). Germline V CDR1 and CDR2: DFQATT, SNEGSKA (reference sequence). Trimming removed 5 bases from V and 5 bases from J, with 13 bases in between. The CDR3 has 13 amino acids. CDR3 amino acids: CSAPLTGQNIQYF. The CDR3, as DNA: TGCAGTGCTCCCCTGACAGGCCAAAACATTCAGTACTTC.